The clone carrying this T cell receptor (beta chain) was observed many times. A single record per CDR3 protein comes from TCRdb applying MiXCR to the RT-PCR reads. The table has approximately 720,000 distinct CDR3 sequences, 14% seen once; the top ten hold roughly 4%. Germline V gene lookup returns CDR1 ENHRY and CDR2 SYGVKD. The germline V and J ends were trimmed by 0 bases and 5 bases, with 5 bases remaining between them. The CDR3 consists of 13 residues. The sequence was collected from a female donor in good health, serving as a healthy control. The chain uses TRBV10-3 and TRBJ1-5; no clear D gene. The material sequenced was memory CD4+ T cells from blood. The CDR3 loop reads CAISESRDQPQHF. The CDR3 bases are TGTGCCATCAGTGAGTCAAGGGATCAGCCCCAGCATTTT.